The text below deals with one T cell receptor beta chain. V lost 5 bases to trimming and J lost 5 bases; unmatched junction nucleotides: 12. CDR3 length equals 16 residues. TCRdb recomputed calls from the reads with MiXCR, one row per CDR3 protein. Of about 360,000 distinct CDR3 sequences in the sample, around 18% were seen once. This record belongs to a study of T cell repertoires in cytomegalovirus infection. Overall study context: In public TCR beta signatures, there were indications of both CMV infection and matching HLA type.

The V call is TRBV12-3 or TRBV12-4, the J call TRBJ2-5; 9 nucleotides agree with TRBD1. This clonotype was sampled from a human donor in good health (CMV status not recorded). Some clones in this sample may be carry-over from other donors' samples. Sequencing used PBMCs. CDR3 sequence reads: CASSGQGRGPRETQYF. The DNA of the CDR3 is TGTGCCAGCAGTGGACAGGGGAGGGGACCAAGGGAGACCCAGTACTTC.